This record concerns one TCR beta chain sequence. This sample was taken from a study of OX40 agonist ivuxolimab in advanced cancers. Germline V gives CDR1 LNHDA, CDR2 SQIVND (reference sequence). The CDR3 contains 13 residues. Trimming removed 9 bases at V and 2 bases at J, with 14 bases between. The data were produced by immunoSEQ multiplex PCR, yet TCRdb's version contains in-frame clones alone and is incomplete. The sample consists of over 100,000 clones, about nine tenths of them appearing once. The receptor was isolated from an adult with an advanced solid tumor such as melanoma, head and neck, liver or kidney cancer. This sequence joins TRBV19 and TRBJ2-7; the D call may be TRBD1 or TRBD2 (5 bases each). Here the sequenced sample was CD4+ or CD8+ T cells sorted from blood, taken in a trial of the OX40 agonist ivuxolimab. The CDR3 protein is CASGTRGTYEQYF. For the CDR3, the DNA is TGTGCCAGCGGGACGAGAGGAACCTACGAGCAGTACTTC.